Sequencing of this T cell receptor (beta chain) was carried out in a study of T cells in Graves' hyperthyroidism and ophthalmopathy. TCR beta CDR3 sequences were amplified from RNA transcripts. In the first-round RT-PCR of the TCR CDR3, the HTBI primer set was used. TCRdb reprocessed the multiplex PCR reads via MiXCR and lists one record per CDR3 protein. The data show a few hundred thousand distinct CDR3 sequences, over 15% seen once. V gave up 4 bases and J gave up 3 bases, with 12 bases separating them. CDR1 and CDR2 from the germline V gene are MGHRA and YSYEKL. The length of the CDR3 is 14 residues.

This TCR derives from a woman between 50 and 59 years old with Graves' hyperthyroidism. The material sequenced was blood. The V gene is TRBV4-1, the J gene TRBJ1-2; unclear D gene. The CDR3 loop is CASSPGGTDYGYTF. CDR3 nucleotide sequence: TGCGCCAGCAGCCCCGGAGGAACGGACTATGGCTACACCTTC.